A single sample is the source of the 29 T cell receptor beta chains below, sequenced in a study of OX40 agonist ivuxolimab in advanced cancers. This table comes from immunoSEQ multiplex PCR, and its TCRdb copy is limited to in-frame clones, with some not included. The sample has 25,000 to 40,000 clones, 82% seen once. The sample consisted of CD4+ or CD8+ T cells sorted from blood, taken in a trial of the OX40 agonist ivuxolimab. These receptors all stem from an adult with an advanced solid tumor such as melanoma, head and neck, liver or kidney cancer.

The V gene is TRBV2, the J gene TRBJ2-5; TRBD1 might be the D (6 bases). CDR1 is SNHLY and CDR2 is FYNNEI in the germline V gene. This CDR3 has 15 residues. V was trimmed by 8 bases and J by 2 bases, leaving 18 bases between them. CDR3 region: CASGPLQGRQETQYF. The CDR3 DNA sequence: TGTGCCAGCGGGCCCCTTCAGGGGAGACAAGAGACCCAGTACTTC.

V and J are TRBV11-1 and TRBJ2-5; 10 bases agree with TRBD1. The last part of the DNA fits TRBJ2-7 better; the J call may be wrong. The CDR3 consists of 14 residues. Looked up from germline, CDR1 is SGHAT and CDR2 is FQDESV (reference sequence). CDR3: CASSWGDRGGEQYF. The CDR3 DNA sequence: TGTGCCAGCAGCTGGGGGGACAGGGGAGGCGAGCAGTACTTC.

The CDR3 loop reads CASRGLAKGVEQFF. The CDR3 bases are TGTGCCAGCAGGGGACTAGCTAAGGGGGTGGAGCAGTTCTTC. The chain employs TRBV27 and TRBJ2-1, with 9 bases matching TRBD2. Germline values: CDR1 MNHEY, CDR2 SMNVEV (reference sequence). The CDR3 is made up of 14 amino acids. V lost 6 bases, J lost 10 bases, and 10 bases stayed unmatched.

J is TRBJ2-3 and V is TRBV28; D may be TRBD2 (6 bases). This CDR3 contains 16 residues. The V end was cut by 6 bases, the J end by 7 bases, with 23 bases between. Germline values: CDR1 MDHEN, CDR2 SYDVKM. Written as DNA, the CDR3 is TGTGCCAGCAGCCCTCCGGGACTCAAGCATTTGTATACGCAGTATTTT. It specifies CASSPPGLKHLYTQYF.

Only a few counts were recorded for this clone. The chain has TRBV2 and TRBJ2-7, with a weak D call TRBD2 (6 bases). V lost 8 bases to trimming and J lost 0 bases, with 14 bases between them. Germline lookup yields CDR1 SNHLY and CDR2 FYNNEI. The CDR3 extends over 14 amino acids. CDR3: CASRGTVRSYEQYF. The CDR3 DNA follows: TGTGCCAGCCGGGGGACGGTCCGCTCCTACGAGCAGTACTTC. The full variable domain, with the rest looked up from reference TRBV2 and TRBJ2-7, is EPEVTQTPSHQVTQMGQEVILRCVPISNHLYFYWYRQILGQKVEFLVSFYNNEISEKSEIFDDQFSVERPDGSNFTLKIRSTKLEDSAMYFCASRGTVRSYEQYFGPGTRLTVT.

The chain is built from TRBV4-3 and TRBJ2-1, with 11 bases fitting TRBD1. CDR3 size: 16 residues. V lost 1 base, J lost 2 bases, and 1 base stayed unmatched. Per germline, CDR1 LGHNA and CDR2 YSLEER. The CDR3 protein is CASSQGTGGTYNEQFF. CDR3 nucleotide sequence: TGCGCCAGCAGCCAAGGGACAGGGGGCACCTACAATGAGCAGTTCTTC.

This clone showed up just once. The chain couples TRBV7-5 to TRBJ1-2. TRBV7-5 is a listed pseudogene. This CDR3 spans 16 amino acids. This chain's CDR3 is CVRSLVTWDGLYGYTF. The DNA of the CDR3 is TGTGTCAGAAGCTTAGTAACGTGGGACGGCCTCTATGGCTACACCTTC.

The chain carries TRBV6-1 and TRBJ1-2; D gene ambiguous. The CDR3 totals 12 residues. The ends were cut back, 11 bases at V and 3 bases at J, with 13 bases in the middle. Germline V gene lookup returns CDR1 MNHNS and CDR2 SASEGT. The CDR3 DNA reads as TGTGCCGTAGCAGGTCAGGACTATGGCTACACCTTC. As protein: CAVAGQDYGYTF.

V gene TRBV29-1 combines with J gene TRBJ1-3; D is possibly TRBD1 (5 bases). Germline V gives CDR1 SQVTM, CDR2 ANQGSEA. V shed 4 bases and J shed 4 bases, with 14 bases lying between them. The CDR3 runs 14 residues. The CDR3 coding sequence is TGCAGCGTTGGAAATCAGGGTCTGGGAAACACCATATATTTT. Its protein is CSVGNQGLGNTIYF.

The chain carries TRBV19 and TRBJ2-2; D is perhaps TRBD1 or TRBD2 (5 bases each). The CDR3 sequence is 15 residues long. Germline CDR1 LNHDA, CDR2 SQIVND (reference sequence). V was trimmed by 5 bases and J by 2 bases, leaving 12 bases between them. The CDR3 region is CASSSGTFNTGELFF. CDR3 DNA sequence: TGTGCCAGTAGTTCCGGGACGTTCAACACCGGGGAGCTGTTTTTT.

The V gene is TRBV19, the J gene TRBJ2-7, with D possibly matching TRBD1 (6 bases). The CDR3 spans 16 residues. The germline CDR1 and CDR2 sequences are LNHDA and SQIVND (reference sequence). The V and J ends lost 3 bases and 2 bases respectively, with 17 bases between them. The CDR3 nucleotides read TGTGCCAGTAGTATTTCCCCGGACAGCAGAACCTACGAGCAGTACTTC. It codes for CASSISPDSRTYEQYF.

CDR3 residues: CASSRRDRGPEQFF. The CDR3 nucleotides are TGTGCCAGCAGCCGCCGGGACAGGGGTCCTGAGCAGTTCTTC. The chain recombines TRBV5-6 with TRBJ2-1; 10 bases line up with TRBD1. The germline V gene encodes CDR1 SGHDT and CDR2 YYEEEE. V lost 4 bases to trimming and J lost 9 bases; unmatched junction nucleotides: 7. The CDR3 loop spans 14 amino acids. Looking up the rest from reference TRBV5-6 and TRBJ2-1 gives the full variable domain: DAGVTQSPTHLIKTRGQQVTLRCSPKSGHDTVSWYQQALGQGPQFIFQYYEEEERQRGNFPDRFSGHQFPNYSSELNVNALLLGDSALYLCASSRRDRGPEQFFGPGTRLTVL.

The rearrangement links TRBV5-6 to TRBJ2-7; D tentatively fits TRBD1 or TRBD2 (5 bases each). The CDR3 is made up of 14 amino acids. V gave up 2 bases and J gave up 3 bases, with 12 bases separating them. From germline, CDR1 is SGHDT and CDR2 YYEEEE. Written as DNA, the CDR3 is TGTGCCAGCAGCTTCGGGACGGACCGCTACGAGCAGTACTTC. It yields the protein CASSFGTDRYEQYF.

J is TRBJ2-7 and V is TRBV11-2; 10 bases are shared with TRBD1. Trimming at V came to 6 bases and at J to 4 bases, leaving 6 bases not matched to a gene. The CDR3 runs to 14 residues. The germline gives CDR1 SGHAT, CDR2 FQNNGV. As DNA, the CDR3 is TGTGCCAGCAGGCCCAGACAGGGGGCGTACGAGCAGTACTTC. Its protein product is CASRPRQGAYEQYF.

This clone was counted between two and nine times. The gene calls are TRBV5-4 and TRBJ2-5; 10 bases map to TRBD2. The V and J ends lost 3 bases and 5 bases, in that order; junction bases with no gene match: 7. This CDR3 is built from 15 residues. Germline V gene sequence: CDR1 SGHNT, CDR2 YYREEE (reference sequence). The CDR3 protein is CASSSSGGGSETQYF. For the CDR3, the DNA is TGTGCCAGCAGCTCGAGCGGGGGGGGTTCCGAGACCCAGTACTTC.

The chain joins TRBV10-3 to TRBJ2-1, with 12 bases matching TRBD2. J lost 6 bases, V lost 2 bases, and 2 bases had no gene match. Germline V gives CDR1 ENHRY, CDR2 SYGVKD. The CDR3 runs to 15 residues. The CDR3: CAISETSGRSNEQFF. The CDR3 DNA is TGTGCCATCAGTGAGACTAGCGGGAGGTCCAATGAGCAGTTCTTC.

V usage is TRBV6-5 and J usage is TRBJ1-2; D call uncertain. Trimming pared 4 bases from V and 4 bases from J, leaving 10 bases between. This CDR3 has 13 amino acids. CDR1 is MNHEY and CDR2 is SVGAGI in the germline V gene. CDR3 region: CASSLSGSYGYTF. The CDR3, as DNA: TGTGCCAGCAGTTTGTCAGGCTCCTATGGCTACACCTTC.

The chain couples TRBV18 to TRBJ1-2; TRBD1 matches 7 bases. Per germline, CDR1 KGHSH and CDR2 LQKENI. The CDR3 consists of 15 residues. The junction had 11 bases not matched to a gene; V was cut back by 2 bases and J by 8 bases. CDR3 DNA sequence: TGTGCCAGCTCACCATCTGGGACAGTACTAGGCGGCTACACCTTC. Translated, it gives CASSPSGTVLGGYTF. The whole variable domain, remainder taken from reference TRBV18 and TRBJ1-2, is NAGVMQNPRHLVRRRGQEARLRCSPMKGHSHVYWYRQLPEEGLKFMVYLQKENIIDESGMPKERFSAEFPKEGPSILRIQQVVRGDSAAYFCASSPSGTVLGGYTFGSGTRLTVV.

This chain links TRBV5-6 with TRBJ2-6; D may match TRBD1 or TRBD2 (6 bases each). V was clipped by 1 base and J by 4 bases, with 15 bases between them. This CDR3 has 17 amino acids. Germline V gene data show CDR1 as SGHDT and CDR2 as YYEEEE. CDR3 residues: CASSLISGAGGANVLTF. The CDR3 nucleotides are TGTGCCAGCAGCTTGATTTCGGGGGCGGGAGGGGCCAACGTCCTGACTTTC.

This chain uses TRBV28 with TRBJ1-3; no definite D call. CDR1 is MDHEN and CDR2 is SYDVKM in the germline V gene. Trimming took 3 bases from V and 1 from J, leaving 7 bases between them. This CDR3 has 14 amino acids. The CDR3 is CASSLWDSGNTIYF. CDR3 DNA: TGTGCCAGCAGTTTGTGGGATTCTGGAAACACCATATATTTT.

This clone has only a few counts. Within the sample, other DNA sequences also encode this same CDR3. This rearrangement joins TRBV6-1 to TRBJ1-2, with D unresolved. Trimming shortened V by 2 bases and J by 1 base, and 8 bases separated the two germline ends. The CDR3 covers 14 residues. The germline V gene encodes CDR1 MNHNS and CDR2 SASEGT. The CDR3 loop is CASSEPLNNYGYTF. In nucleotides, the CDR3 is TGTGCCAGCAGTGAACCACTCAATAACTATGGCTACACCTTC.

As DNA, the CDR3 is TGTGCAAGTCGCTTAGACGGGACTTCACTCAACGGCTCTGTCAATGAGCAGTTCTTC. It codes for CASRLDGTSLNGSVNEQFF. The chain combines TRBV12-2 with TRBJ2-1; the table's D call, TRBD2, was not checked against the DNA. TRBV12-2 is noted as a pseudogene. The CDR3 spans 19 residues.

The chain joins TRBV4-3 to TRBJ1-5, with D perhaps matching TRBD1 (5 bases). There are 15 residues in the CDR3. The germline V gene encodes CDR1 LGHNA and CDR2 YSLEER. The V end was cut by 1 base, the J end by 1 base, with 8 bases between. The CDR3 DNA sequence: TGCGCCAGCAGCCAAGCAGGGCCGAGCAATCAGCCCCAGCATTTT. As protein: CASSQAGPSNQPQHF.

The V call is TRBV5-4, the J call TRBJ1-2, with D possibly being TRBD1 (6 bases). V gave up 4 bases and J gave up 5 bases, with 12 bases separating them. CDR1 is SGHNT and CDR2 is YYREEE in the germline V gene (reference sequence). The CDR3 length is 13 residues. CDR3 bases: TGTGCCAGCAGCCGAGACAGGACATATGGCTACACCTTC. It codes for CASSRDRTYGYTF.

This clone is a singleton in its sample. V and J are TRBV9 and TRBJ2-5, with 7 positions matching TRBD2. This CDR3 is 14 amino acids long. Germline lookup yields CDR1 SGDLS and CDR2 YYNGEE. With 3 bases clipped from V and 5 bases from J, the junction kept 7 bases outside the gene matches. CDR3 coding DNA: TGTGCCAGCAGCGGCTCGACTAGCCTGGAGACCCAGTACTTC. Translating gives CASSGSTSLETQYF.

The genes are TRBV15 and TRBJ2-7; D perhaps matches TRBD1 (5 bases). The germline CDR1 and CDR2 sequences are LNHNV and YYDKDF (reference sequence). The V gene lost 4 bases and the J gene lost 2 bases, with 9 bases spanning the gap. The CDR3 loop spans 13 amino acids. The CDR3 reads CATSKAGTYEQYF. CDR3 sequence (DNA): TGTGCCACCAGCAAAGCAGGGACCTACGAGCAGTACTTC.

V usage is TRBV10-3 and J usage is TRBJ2-4; D uncertain. This CDR3 is built from 16 residues. Germline V CDR1 and CDR2: ENHRY, SYGVKD. V lost 9 bases and J lost 2, with 20 bases in between. CDR3 in DNA: TGTGCCATTGCCGCAGAAACTCAAGGCTCCAAAAACATTCAGTACTTC. This gives the protein CAIAAETQGSKNIQYF.

V is TRBV5-1 and J is TRBJ2-3, with 7 bases that match TRBD2. The CDR3 covers 16 residues. Per the germline V gene, CDR1 is SGHRS and CDR2 is YFSETQ. V gave up 2 bases and J gave up 3 bases; unmatched junction bases: 9. The CDR3: CASSFGGAGVTDTQYF. CDR3 nucleotide sequence: TGCGCCAGCAGCTTTGGCGGGGCGGGGGTAACAGATACGCAGTATTTT.

The gene calls are TRBV29-1 and TRBJ2-7, with 8 nucleotides matching TRBD2. Per germline, CDR1 SQVTM and CDR2 ANQGSEA. The CDR3 length is 14 residues. The V gene end was trimmed by 4 bases and the J gene end by 2 bases; junction bases not matched to a gene: 7. CDR3 nucleotides: TGCAGCGTTGGAAGACTAGCGTCAACCTACGAGCAGTACTTC. Translation gives CSVGRLASTYEQYF.